The 20 T cell receptor beta chains below come from one sample, sequenced in a study of T cell responses to AZD1222 COVID-19 vaccine. The data were produced by immunoSEQ multiplex PCR, yet TCRdb's version contains in-frame clones alone and is incomplete. The data hold more than 250,000 clones, with approximately 93% observed a single time. This specimen was peripheral blood, taken on day 0 of AZD1222 vaccination. The receptors derive from an adult in good health.

The chain employs TRBV15 and TRBJ2-1, with 7 bases aligning to TRBD2. Germline loops: CDR1 LNHNV, CDR2 YYDKDF (reference sequence). This CDR3 contains 15 residues. V gave up 3 bases and J gave up 8 bases; unmatched junction bases: 10. The CDR3 coding sequence is TGTGCCACCAGCAGGTGGTGGGGAGGGCTTGATGAGCAGTTCTTC. Its translation: CATSRWWGGLDEQFF.

Of note for this clone: The same CDR3 is also encoded by other DNA sequences in this sample. V usage is TRBV2 and J usage is TRBJ1-2; 9 bases are shared with TRBD1. This CDR3 region has 13 residues. Per germline, CDR1 SNHLY and CDR2 FYNNEI. V was clipped by 5 bases and J by 6 bases; unmatched bases: 4. CDR3 sequence (DNA): TGTGCCAGCAGTTTGGACAGGGGTGATGGCTACACCTTC. It is translated as CASSLDRGDGYTF. The full variable domain, with the rest looked up from reference TRBV2 and TRBJ1-2, is EPEVTQTPSHQVTQMGQEVILRCVPISNHLYFYWYRQILGQKVEFLVSFYNNEISEKSEIFDDQFSVERPDGSNFTLKIRSTKLEDSAMYFCASSLDRGDGYTFGSGTRLTVV.

V and J are TRBV28 and TRBJ1-2, with D tentatively TRBD1 (5 bases). Germline CDR1 MDHEN, CDR2 SYDVKM. The CDR3 is 13 amino acids. V shed 6 bases and J shed 2 bases, with 10 bases lying between them. The CDR3 region is CASSPRGNYGYTF. Here the CDR3 DNA reads TGTGCCAGCAGCCCCCGGGGGAACTATGGCTACACCTTC.

This chain uses TRBV6-2 or TRBV6-3 with TRBJ2-1; 7 bases map to TRBD2. Germline trimming cut 5 bases from V and 4 bases from J; bases unmatched to any gene: 5. Germline V gene lookup returns CDR1 MNHEY and CDR2 SVGEGT. CDR3 length: 14 residues. The chain's CDR3 is CASSRGGSYNEQFF. CDR3 in DNA: TGTGCCAGCAGTCGTGGCGGGAGTTACAATGAGCAGTTCTTC.

The rearrangement links TRBV7-2 to TRBJ2-7; D is perhaps TRBD1 (5 bases). The CDR3 runs to 14 residues. Trimming cost V 2 bases and J 0 bases, with 8 bases left between them. Germline V gene data show CDR1 as SGHTA and CDR2 as FQGNSA. The CDR3 DNA reads TGTGCCAGCAGCTTACCAGGGCGCTCCTACGAGCAGTACTTC. It translates to CASSLPGRSYEQYF.

The rearrangement links TRBV10-3 to TRBJ2-7, with 8 bases fitting TRBD1. CDR1 ENHRY and CDR2 SYGVKD come from the germline V gene. Trimming at V came to 2 bases and at J to 3 bases, leaving 6 bases not matched to a gene. CDR3 length: 15 residues. CDR3 nucleotides: TGTGCCATCAGTGAGACCCAGGGGGCTATCTACGAGCAGTACTTC. Amino acid sequence: CAISETQGAIYEQYF.

V gene TRBV7-6 combines with J gene TRBJ2-3, with a possible D match to TRBD2 (6 bases). This CDR3 has 16 amino acids. Trimming removed 4 bases from V and 1 base from J, with 15 bases in between. Germline CDR1 and CDR2: SGHVS and FNYEAQ. CDR3 DNA: TGTGCCAGCAGCTCTAGGTCGGGGGAGGGCACAGATACGCAGTATTTT. Translating gives CASSSRSGEGTDTQYF. Using reference TRBV7-6 and TRBJ2-3 for the parts outside the CDR3, the full variable domain is GAGVSQSPRYKVTKRGQDVALRCDPISGHVSLYWYRQALGQGPEFLTYFNYEAQQDKSGLPNDRFSAERPEGSISTLTIQRTEQRDSAMYRCASSSRSGEGTDTQYFGPGTRLTVL.

This chain connects TRBV2 to TRBJ1-2; no reliable D call. Germline V gene data show CDR1 as SNHLY and CDR2 as FYNNEI. Trimming stripped 6 bases from V and 7 bases from J, with 21 bases between. The CDR3 is 15 residues long. CDR3 protein: CASRTASRTRGGYTF. The DNA of the CDR3 is TGTGCCAGCAGGACCGCCTCCAGGACCCGGGGTGGCTACACCTTC.

CDR3 in amino acids: CASSEKGGYNSPLHF. CDR3 DNA sequence: TGCGCCAGCAGCGAAAAGGGGGGCTATAATTCACCCCTCCACTTT. J is TRBJ1-6 and V is TRBV4-1, with a possible D match to TRBD1 (6 bases). This CDR3 has 15 amino acids. The germline V gene encodes CDR1 MGHRA and CDR2 YSYEKL. Deletions cut 5 bases from V and 3 bases from J, with 11 bases between.

This sequence joins TRBV7-2 and TRBJ2-7; no clear D gene. This CDR3 has 14 residues. Germline V lookup: CDR1 SGHTA, CDR2 FQGNSA. The V and J ends lost 5 bases and 0 bases respectively, with 11 bases between them. This chain's CDR3 is CASSATVSSYEQYF. DNA of the CDR3: TGTGCCAGCAGCGCTACAGTGTCCTCCTACGAGCAGTACTTC.

CDR3 DNA: TGCAGCCCTCCGGGCACTGAAGCTTTCTTT. It yields the protein CSPPGTEAFF. The rearrangement links TRBV20-1 to TRBJ1-1; no reliable D call. Germline V gene lookup returns CDR1 DFQATT and CDR2 SNEGSKA (reference sequence). The CDR3 has 10 residues.

This sequence joins TRBV9 and TRBJ1-2; D not certain. V lost 0 bases and J lost 3, with 9 bases in between. The CDR3 is made up of 14 amino acids. Germline-derived CDR1 and CDR2 are SGDLS and YYNGEE. CDR3 residues: CASSVGLGDYGYTF. The CDR3 nucleotides are TGTGCCAGCAGCGTAGGTCTGGGCGACTATGGCTACACCTTC. The full variable domain, rest sourced from reference TRBV9 and TRBJ1-2, is DSGVTQTPKHLITATGQRVTLRCSPRSGDLSVYWYQQSLDQGLQFLIQYYNGEERAKGNILERFSAQQFPDLHSELNLSSLELGDSALYFCASSVGLGDYGYTFGSGTRLTVV.

The chain is built from TRBV5-1 and TRBJ2-5, with TRBD2 matching 10 bases. Trimming cost V 0 bases and J 4 bases; bases outside gene matches: 6. The CDR3 runs 16 residues. Germline CDR1 reads SGHRS; CDR2 reads YFSETQ. CDR3 protein: CASSLASSGGGETQYF. In nucleotides, the CDR3 is TGCGCCAGCAGCTTGGCCTCTAGCGGGGGCGGAGAGACCCAGTACTTC.

The chain combines TRBV2 with TRBJ1-3; D unresolved. Trimming stripped 5 bases from V and 0 bases from J, with 11 bases between. The CDR3 covers 15 residues. Germline V lookup: CDR1 SNHLY, CDR2 FYNNEI. CDR3 amino acids: CASSLRAYSGNTIYF. The CDR3 region has the DNA TGTGCCAGCAGTCTCAGAGCCTACTCTGGAAACACCATATATTTT.

V and J are TRBV19 and TRBJ1-5; D call uncertain. This CDR3 spans 12 amino acids. Trimming took off 5 bases at V and 3 bases at J, with 5 bases between the two ends. Germline V lookup: CDR1 LNHDA, CDR2 SQIVND (reference sequence). The CDR3 sequence is CASSPDNQPQHF. In nucleotides, the CDR3 is TGTGCCAGTAGTCCAGACAATCAGCCCCAGCATTTT. Supplemented by reference TRBV19 and TRBJ1-5, the full variable domain reads DGGITQSPKYLFRKEGQNVTLSCEQNLNHDAMYWYRQDPGQGLRLIYYSQIVNDFQKGDIAEGYSVSREKKESFPLTVTSAQKNPTAFYLCASSPDNQPQHFGDGTRLSIL.

The rearrangement uses TRBV27 and TRBJ2-2, with a weak D call TRBD1 (6 bases). From germline, CDR1 is MNHEY and CDR2 SMNVEV (reference sequence). CDR3 length equals 16 residues. Deletions cut 4 bases from V and 6 bases from J, with 18 bases between. DNA for the CDR3: TGTGCCAGCAGTTCCCGTCTTGACAGGAATCCCGGGGAGCTGTTTTTT. Protein sequence: CASSSRLDRNPGELFF.

The chain has TRBV3-1 (or the pseudogene TRBV3-2) and TRBJ1-1; TRBD1 might be the D (6 bases). The CDR3 is made up of 14 amino acids. CDR1 is LGHDT and CDR2 is YNNKEL in the germline V gene (reference sequence). Trimming took off 1 base at V and 4 bases at J, with 10 bases between the two ends. CDR3 residues: CASSQGGASTEAFF. The DNA for the CDR3 is TGTGCCAGCAGCCAAGGGGGGGCCAGCACTGAAGCTTTCTTT.

The V call is TRBV10-3, the J call TRBJ1-6, with D tentatively TRBD1 (5 bases). From germline, CDR1 is ENHRY and CDR2 SYGVKD. The CDR3 has 15 amino acids. V shed 3 bases and J shed 6 bases, with 12 bases lying between them. In DNA, the CDR3 is TGTGCCATCAGTGAAAAGGGGACGTCTAATTCACCCCTCCACTTT. This encodes CAISEKGTSNSPLHF.

V gene TRBV2 combines with J gene TRBJ1-2, with 8 bases that match TRBD1. The CDR3 has 14 residues. The V gene end was trimmed by 6 bases and the J gene end by 7 bases; junction bases not matched to a gene: 10. Germline CDR1 is SNHLY and CDR2 is FYNNEI. The CDR3: CASRNRGETGGYTF. The CDR3 DNA sequence: TGTGCCAGCAGGAACAGGGGGGAGACGGGTGGCTACACCTTC.

The chain joins TRBV6-5 to TRBJ1-6; no definite D call. The V end was cut by 6 bases, the J end by 8 bases, with 11 bases between. This CDR3 is built from 13 residues. Germline CDR1 is MNHEY and CDR2 is SVGAGI. CDR3 amino acids: CASSSDIYSPLHF. The DNA of the CDR3 is TGTGCCAGCAGCTCCGACATATATTCACCCCTCCACTTT.